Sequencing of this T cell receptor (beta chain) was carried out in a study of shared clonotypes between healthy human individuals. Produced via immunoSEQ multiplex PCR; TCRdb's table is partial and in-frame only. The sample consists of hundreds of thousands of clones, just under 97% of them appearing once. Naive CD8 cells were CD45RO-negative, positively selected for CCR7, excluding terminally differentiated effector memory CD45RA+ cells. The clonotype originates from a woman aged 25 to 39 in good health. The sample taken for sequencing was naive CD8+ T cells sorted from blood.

CDR3: CASSSRGTYTGELFF. CDR3 in DNA: TGTGCCAGTAGTTCCCGGGGAACTTACACCGGGGAGCTGTTTTTT. The chain has TRBV19 and TRBJ2-2; tentatively, D is TRBD2 (5 bases). The V end lost 5 bases, the J end lost 3 bases, and 13 bases lay between the germline ends. The CDR3 loop spans 15 amino acids. Germline-derived CDR1 and CDR2 are LNHDA and SQIVND (reference sequence). Supplemented by reference TRBV19 and TRBJ2-2, the full variable domain reads DGGITQSPKYLFRKEGQNVTLSCEQNLNHDAMYWYRQDPGQGLRLIYYSQIVNDFQKGDIAEGYSVSREKKESFPLTVTSAQKNPTAFYLCASSSRGTYTGELFFGEGSRLTVL.